This T cell receptor (beta chain) was sequenced for a study of a mutant IDH1 vaccine in newly diagnosed glioma. TCRdb keeps only in-frame clones here, not all; method: immunoSEQ multiplex PCR. This table has tens of thousands of clones, roughly four fifths appearing once. The CDR3 sequence is 17 residues long. Germline assignment: CDR1 SEHNR and CDR2 FQNEAQ (reference sequence). Trimming took 2 bases from V and 5 from J, leaving 20 bases between them. Time point described: baseline, week 1 (first vaccination visit). The treatment denotes: pre-vaccination baseline after standard-of-care therapy. Sequencing used PBMCs, obtained from a glioma patient treated with radiotherapy, temozolomide or both. The TCR sequence derives from a woman in her 50s with glioma. The chain uses TRBV7-9 and TRBJ2-3; D is possibly TRBD1 (6 bases). The CDR3 loop is CASSLKIQGQRGDTQYF. The CDR3 DNA reads as TGTGCCAGCAGCTTAAAAATCCAGGGGCAAAGGGGAGATACGCAGTATTTT.